This paragraph reports one TCR beta chain. Its target is not known. The PCR employed 60 Vbeta primers together with 13 Jbeta primers. The table came from immunoSEQ multiplex PCR; TCRdb's copy has only in-frame clones and leaves some out. The table records fewer than 200,000 clones, about 85% of them present only once. The data originate from a study of cytomegalovirus exposure and HLA in healthy donors. Whole-study context: An analysis done earlier identified approximately 120 million unique TCR beta sequences from 150 million to 200 million T cells.

Trimming removed 5 bases from V and 4 bases from J; junction bases left unmatched: 12. The CDR3 runs to 16 residues. The germline V gene encodes CDR1 SGHAT and CDR2 FQNNGV. Study-wide results and caveats: As was reported, the classifier diagnosed cytomegalovirus status with high specificity and sensitivity. Other equally common chains were less clonally expanded than HLA-associated TCR beta chains, a later analysis showed.

The chain uses TRBV11-2 and TRBJ2-7; 9 positions agree with TRBD1. Material: PBMCs. The sequence was obtained from a young man in good health and CMV-seropositive. The chain's CDR3 is CASSPRVGTGQYEQYF. Written as DNA, the CDR3 is TGTGCCAGCAGCCCCCGCGTCGGGACAGGGCAATACGAGCAGTACTTC. The variable domain in full, with the rest retrieved from reference TRBV11-2 and TRBJ2-7, is EAGVAQSPRYKIIEKRQSVAFWCNPISGHATLYWYQQILGQGPKLLIQFQNNGVVDDSQLPKDRFSAERLKGVDSTLKIQPAKLEDSAVYLCASSPRVGTGQYEQYFGPGTRLTVT.